These T cell receptor beta chains were read from a single sample in a study of cytomegalovirus exposure and HLA in healthy donors. Repertoires were generated with immunoSEQ multiplex PCR, while TCRdb's copy carries only in-frame clones and drops some. Of about 160,000 clones in the sample, about 65% were seen once. Sequences were obtained from PBMCs. The receptors here all came from a man in his forties in good health and CMV-seropositive. CDR3s include the opening cysteine and the closing phenylalanine or tryptophan. D genes are given only for firm matches. Expanded clones are given a class, and other clones once, few, many or no size at all.

j_gene: TRBJ2-1
abundance: once
d_gene: TRBD1
len: 15
v_gene: TRBV7-6
CDR3aa: CASSLVGGPNNEQFF
CDR3nt: TGTGCCAGCAGCTTAGTAGGGGGCCCGAACAATGAGCAGTTCTTC

j_gene: TRBJ2-2
abundance: .
d_gene: TRBD2
len: 18
v_gene: TRBV7-9
CDR3aa: CASSFISGGTLNTGELFF
CDR3nt: TGTGCCAGCAGCTTCATTAGCGGGGGGACCCTGAACACCGGGGAGCTGTTTTTT

j_gene: TRBJ2-5
abundance: .
d_gene: TRBD1
len: 17
v_gene: TRBV12-5
CDR3aa: CASGSDPLDREQETQYF
CDR3nt: TGTGCTAGTGGTTCCGATCCCTTGGACAGGGAACAAGAGACCCAGTACTTC

j_gene: TRBJ1-4
abundance: .
d_gene: .
len: 15
v_gene: TRBV5-8
CDR3aa: CASSWQGPTNEKLFF
CDR3nt: TGTGCCAGCAGCTGGCAGGGCCCGACTAATGAAAAACTGTTTTTT

j_gene: TRBJ2-7
abundance: .
d_gene: TRBD2
len: 14
v_gene: TRBV7-9
CDR3aa: CASSLGLAVYEQYF
CDR3nt: TGTGCCAGCAGCTTAGGGCTAGCGGTGTACGAGCAGTACTTC

j_gene: TRBJ2-2
abundance: .
d_gene: TRBD1
len: 13
v_gene: TRBV30
CDR3aa: CAWSKTGIGELFF
CDR3nt: TGTGCCTGGAGTAAGACAGGGATCGGGGAGCTGTTTTTT

j_gene: TRBJ1-1
abundance: .
d_gene: .
len: 14
v_gene: TRBV7-2
CDR3aa: CASSTGLRNTEAFF
CDR3nt: TGTGCCAGCAGCACTGGACTGAGGAACACTGAAGCTTTCTTT

j_gene: TRBJ1-1
abundance: .
d_gene: .
len: 14
v_gene: TRBV11-3
CDR3aa: CASSFRGSGTEAFF
CDR3nt: TGTGCCAGCAGCTTCCGGGGGTCGGGCACTGAAGCTTTCTTT

j_gene: TRBJ2-7
abundance: .
d_gene: .
len: 11
v_gene: TRBV29-1
CDR3aa: CSVAQGGEQYF
CDR3nt: TGCAGCGTTGCACAGGGTGGCGAGCAGTACTTC

j_gene: TRBJ1-2
abundance: once
d_gene: TRBD1
len: 13
v_gene: TRBV4-1
CDR3aa: CASSQQGEYGYTF
CDR3nt: TGCGCCAGCAGCCAACAGGGGGAGTATGGCTACACCTTC

j_gene: TRBJ2-7
abundance: .
d_gene: .
len: 14
v_gene: TRBV5-1
CDR3aa: CASSGGTGIHEQYF
CDR3nt: TGCGCCAGTTCGGGGGGGACAGGGATCCACGAGCAGTACTTC

j_gene: TRBJ1-4
abundance: .
d_gene: .
len: 16
v_gene: TRBV7-9
CDR3aa: CASSLDPRGPNEKLFF
CDR3nt: TGTGCCAGCAGCTTAGATCCCAGGGGCCCCAATGAAAAACTGTTTTTT

j_gene: TRBJ2-1
abundance: .
d_gene: TRBD1
len: 17
v_gene: TRBV4-3
CDR3aa: CASSQDTTGSGGNEQFF
CDR3nt: TGCGCCAGCAGCCAAGACACGACAGGGTCAGGCGGTAATGAGCAGTTCTTC

j_gene: TRBJ2-1
abundance: .
d_gene: .
len: 14
v_gene: TRBV5-4
CDR3aa: CASSPRGLHNEQFF
CDR3nt: TGTGCCAGCAGCCCCAGAGGATTGCACAATGAGCAGTTCTTC

j_gene: TRBJ2-7
abundance: .
d_gene: TRBD2
len: 17
v_gene: TRBV19
CDR3aa: CASTRRSGGPRVDEQYF
CDR3nt: TGTGCCAGTACCCGTCGCAGCGGGGGGCCACGGGTGGACGAGCAGTACTTC

j_gene: TRBJ1-1
abundance: few
d_gene: .
len: 15
v_gene: TRBV4-3
CDR3aa: CASSQAGQPLAEAFF
CDR3nt: TGCGCCAGCAGCCAAGCGGGTCAGCCTCTGGCTGAAGCTTTCTTT

j_gene: TRBJ2-2
abundance: .
d_gene: .
len: 12
v_gene: TRBV9
CDR3aa: CASSPYRGELFF
CDR3nt: TGTGCCAGCAGCCCCTACAGGGGGGAGCTGTTTTTT

j_gene: TRBJ1-4
abundance: .
d_gene: .
len: 14
v_gene: TRBV18
CDR3aa: CASSPVPGDEKLFF
CDR3nt: TGTGCCAGCTCACCAGTCCCCGGGGATGAAAAACTGTTTTTT

j_gene: TRBJ2-1
abundance: .
d_gene: TRBD2
len: 15
v_gene: TRBV27
CDR3aa: CASSWGTSGGYEQFF
CDR3nt: TGTGCCAGCAGCTGGGGGACTAGCGGGGGCTATGAGCAGTTCTTC

j_gene: TRBJ2-5
abundance: .
d_gene: TRBD2
len: 15
v_gene: TRBV7-2
CDR3aa: CASSPTSATVGTQYF
CDR3nt: TGTGCCAGCAGTCCGACTAGCGCAACTGTGGGGACCCAGTACTTC

j_gene: TRBJ2-6
abundance: .
d_gene: TRBD2
len: 18
v_gene: TRBV4-1
CDR3aa: CASSQGWGGSSGANVLTF
CDR3nt: TGCGCCAGCAGCCAAGGGTGGGGGGGGAGCTCTGGGGCCAACGTCCTGACTTTC

j_gene: TRBJ2-3
abundance: .
d_gene: TRBD1
len: 14
v_gene: TRBV30
CDR3aa: CAWIPGGGLDTQYF
CDR3nt: TGTGCCTGGATCCCAGGGGGCGGATTAGATACGCAGTATTTT

j_gene: TRBJ1-1
abundance: few
d_gene: TRBD1
len: 16
v_gene: TRBV9
CDR3aa: CASSVTGTLMNTEAFF
CDR3nt: TGTGCCAGCAGCGTGACAGGGACCCTTATGAACACTGAAGCTTTCTTT

j_gene: TRBJ2-7
abundance: few
d_gene: TRBD1
len: 17
v_gene: TRBV10-1
CDR3aa: CASTPWDSLKAMYEQYF
CDR3nt: TGCGCCAGCACCCCCTGGGACAGCCTGAAAGCGATGTACGAGCAGTACTTC

j_gene: TRBJ1-1
abundance: .
d_gene: TRBD1
len: 15
v_gene: TRBV6-6
CDR3aa: CASSPYRGLDTEAFF
CDR3nt: TGTGCCAGTTCCCCCTACAGGGGGCTTGACACTGAAGCTTTCTTT

j_gene: TRBJ2-2
abundance: .
d_gene: .
len: 15
v_gene: TRBV19
CDR3aa: CASLPLAGPTGELFF
CDR3nt: TGTGCCAGTCTACCCCTGGCAGGCCCTACCGGGGAGCTGTTTTTT

j_gene: TRBJ1-5
abundance: .
d_gene: .
len: 15
v_gene: TRBV16
CDR3aa: CASSQSHRSNQPQHF
CDR3nt: TGTGCCAGCAGCCAATCCCACAGAAGCAATCAGCCCCAGCATTTT

j_gene: TRBJ2-3
abundance: few
d_gene: TRBD2
len: 16
v_gene: TRBV9
CDR3aa: CASSPDQAGGTDTQYF
CDR3nt: TGTGCCAGCAGCCCAGACCAGGCGGGGGGCACAGATACGCAGTATTTT